The 28 T cell receptor beta chains below were found in one sample sequenced in a study of T cells after yellow fever vaccination. TCRdb re-called the 5' RACE reads with MiXCR, one entry per CDR3 protein. The table records a few hundred thousand distinct CDR3 sequences, roughly a sixth of them present only once. Sequenced here: PBMCs, sampled before the yellow fever booster vaccination. These receptor sequences come from a young man who received the YFV17D yellow fever vaccine.

This clonotype was seen repeatedly, ten times or more. The V call is TRBV4-2, the J call TRBJ2-7; D is possibly TRBD1 (7 bases). The CDR3 covers 14 residues. Deletions cut 4 bases from V and 5 bases from J, with 15 bases between. The germline V gene has CDR1 LGHNA and CDR2 YNFKEQ. This CDR3 is CASSPRGVGDEQYF. For the CDR3, the DNA is TGTGCCAGCAGCCCCAGGGGGGTGGGCGACGAGCAGTACTTC.

In this sample, this clonotype turned up a few times. The chain links TRBV9 to TRBJ2-5; 7 bases are a match to TRBD1. V lost 2 bases to trimming and J lost 4 bases; unmatched junction nucleotides: 11. This CDR3 has 16 amino acids. The V gene's germline CDR1 is SGDLS and CDR2 YYNGEE. Written as DNA, the CDR3 is TGTGCCAGCAGCGTCTCGGACAGGACCCCCATAGAGACCCAGTACTTC. Residues: CASSVSDRTPIETQYF.

The J gene is TRBJ1-1, the V gene TRBV5-5; 8 nucleotides line up with TRBD1. The germline V gene encodes CDR1 SGHKS and CDR2 YYEKEE (reference sequence). V shed 4 bases and J 10 bases; nucleotides not matched to a gene: 6. This CDR3 has 12 residues. This CDR3 is CASSGQGAGAFF. In DNA, the CDR3 is TGTGCCAGCAGCGGTCAGGGGGCAGGAGCTTTCTTT.

V usage is TRBV9 and J usage is TRBJ1-3; D unclear. Trimming removed 0 bases at V and 2 bases at J, with 3 bases between. The length of the CDR3 is 13 residues. Per germline, CDR1 SGDLS and CDR2 YYNGEE. CDR3 in amino acids: CASSVEAGNTIYF. CDR3 nucleotide sequence: TGTGCCAGCAGCGTAGAGGCTGGAAACACCATATATTTT.

This clonotype was seen many times. CDR3 loop: CSAPLRGEETQYF. As DNA, the CDR3 is TGCAGTGCTCCCCTCCGGGGAGAGGAGACCCAGTACTTC. This chain joins TRBV20-1 and TRBJ2-5, with D tentatively TRBD2 (5 bases). This CDR3 comprises 13 residues. In germline, CDR1 is DFQATT, CDR2 SNEGSKA (reference sequence). The V gene lost 5 bases and the J gene lost 5 bases, with 15 bases spanning the gap.

This clonotype appeared a few times. CDR3 amino acids: CASSPRTVYEQYF. The CDR3 region has the DNA TGTGCCAGCAGTCCCCGGACAGTTTACGAGCAGTACTTC. V and J are TRBV6-1 and TRBJ2-7, with a possible D match to TRBD1 (6 bases). The CDR3 contains 13 residues. The V end lost 5 bases, the J end lost 4 bases, and 12 bases lay between the germline ends. Per germline, CDR1 MNHNS and CDR2 SASEGT.

This sequence joins TRBV7-2 and TRBJ2-6; D is unresolved. Germline V gene sequence: CDR1 SGHTA, CDR2 FQGNSA. Trimming stripped 1 base from V and 0 bases from J, with 7 bases between. The CDR3 sequence is 16 residues long. CDR3 DNA: TGTGCCAGCAGCTTAGTCGGTCGCTCTGGGGCCAACGTCCTGACTTTC. Translating it yields CASSLVGRSGANVLTF. Using reference TRBV7-2 and TRBJ2-6 for the parts outside the CDR3, the full variable domain is GAGVSQSPSNKVTEKGKDVELRCDPISGHTALYWYRQSLGQGLEFLIYFQGNSAPDKSGLPSDRFSAERTGGSVSTLTIQRTQQEDSAVYLCASSLVGRSGANVLTFGAGSRLTVL.

This clonotype was counted a few times. The chain combines TRBV7-9 with TRBJ2-3; TRBD1 aligns across 11 bases. V lost 7 bases, J lost 5 bases, and 8 bases stayed unmatched. This CDR3 comprises 15 residues. Germline CDR1 reads SEHNR; CDR2 reads FQNEAQ (reference sequence). CDR3 residues: CASTFRTGGLDTQYF. The DNA of the CDR3 is TGTGCCAGCACCTTTCGGACAGGGGGCTTAGATACGCAGTATTTT.

The CDR3 loop is CASKEDRFSSEQYV. CDR3 sequence (DNA): TGTGCCAGCAAGGAGGACAGGTTCTCATCCGAGCAGTACGTC. The rearrangement links TRBV2 to TRBJ2-7; TRBD1 aligns across 7 bases. The CDR3 loop spans 14 amino acids. Germline V gene sequence: CDR1 SNHLY, CDR2 FYNNEI. V gave up 7 bases and J gave up 6 bases; unmatched junction bases: 12.

The V gene is TRBV28, the J gene TRBJ2-3; 8 bases match TRBD2. CDR1 and CDR2 from the germline V gene are MDHEN and SYDVKM. Germline trimming cut 2 bases from V and 1 base from J; bases unmatched to any gene: 11. The CDR3 is 18 amino acids. The CDR3 reads CASSLERELAARTDTQYF. The CDR3 DNA follows: TGTGCCAGCAGTTTAGAGAGGGAACTAGCGGCCCGCACAGATACGCAGTATTTT.

This clonotype has ten or more counts. This chain uses TRBV18 with TRBJ2-5; D remains unclear. In germline, CDR1 is KGHSH, CDR2 LQKENI. The CDR3 runs to 13 residues. V lost 3 bases, J lost 1 base, and 6 bases lay in between. Here the CDR3 reads CASSPAGQETQYF. The CDR3 DNA reads TGTGCCAGCTCACCGGCAGGCCAAGAGACCCAGTACTTC.

This clonotype was observed a handful of times. V gene TRBV7-9 combines with J gene TRBJ2-2; D might be TRBD1 (6 bases). Between the trimmed V and J ends, which lost 3 bases and 6 bases, there was a span of 11 bases. The CDR3 sequence is 14 residues long. The germline gives CDR1 SEHNR, CDR2 FQNEAQ (reference sequence). The DNA of the CDR3 is TGTGCCAGCAGCTTGAGGGGGTCGTCCGGGGAGCTGTTTTTT. Protein product: CASSLRGSSGELFF.

This clonotype was detected only a few times. This CDR3 reads CASSFGGIVSSYNEQFF. The CDR3 DNA is TGTGCCAGCAGCTTCGGAGGGATCGTGAGCTCCTACAATGAGCAGTTCTTC. The chain carries TRBV11-1 and TRBJ2-1; possibly TRBD2 for D (6 bases). Germline assignment: CDR1 SGHAT and CDR2 FQDESV (reference sequence). This CDR3 has 17 amino acids. V lost 3 bases and J lost 0, with 15 bases in between.

The genes are TRBV4-3 and TRBJ2-3, with no clear D. The CDR3 length is 16 residues. Germline lookup yields CDR1 LGHNA and CDR2 YSLEER. V was shortened by 3 bases and J by 0 bases, with 13 bases between the two germline ends. The CDR3 DNA sequence: TGCGCCAGCAGCCACACGACAAGGCCTAGCACAGATACGCAGTATTTT. This encodes CASSHTTRPSTDTQYF.

Written as DNA, the CDR3 is TGTGCCAGCAGTTTATCAGCGACAGTAGGGGCCCAGTACTTC. Translation gives CASSLSATVGAQYF. This chain uses TRBV28 with TRBJ2-5, with a weak D call TRBD1 (5 bases). The CDR3 length is 14 residues. CDR1 is MDHEN, CDR2 SYDVKM, per germline. Trimming pared 1 base from V and 9 bases from J, leaving 15 bases between.

The rearrangement uses TRBV20-1 and TRBJ1-2, with no clear D. Trimming removed 6 bases at V and 4 bases at J, with 21 bases between. The CDR3 loop spans 15 amino acids. The germline CDR1 and CDR2 sequences are DFQATT and SNEGSKA (reference sequence). In DNA form, the CDR3 reads TGCAGTGCCCAAAGGCCCGTTGCGACGGCCTATGGCTACACCTTC. It is translated as CSAQRPVATAYGYTF.

J is TRBJ2-5 and V is TRBV3-1, with D tentatively TRBD1 (7 bases). Trimming removed 2 bases from V and 4 bases from J, with 14 bases in between. The germline V gene encodes CDR1 LGHDT and CDR2 YNNKEL (reference sequence). This CDR3 has 15 residues. The CDR3 reads CASSQPRQGGETQYF. The CDR3 nucleotides read TGTGCCAGCAGCCAACCCCGACAGGGAGGAGAGACCCAGTACTTC.

The chain combines TRBV12-3 or TRBV12-4 with TRBJ2-1, with TRBD1 identical over 12 bases. The CDR3 extends over 12 amino acids. Losses at the gene ends were 6 bases for V and 15 bases for J; bases not matched to a gene: 6. CDR3 loop: CASSPGTGGRFF. The CDR3 region has the DNA TGTGCCAGCAGCCCCGGGACAGGGGGCCGGTTCTTC.

The V call is TRBV4-3, the J call TRBJ1-2; D is perhaps TRBD1 (6 bases). V lost 1 base and J 7 bases, leaving 16 bases between the germline ends. This CDR3 is 15 amino acids long. Germline CDR1 and CDR2: LGHNA and YSLEER. The CDR3 sequence: CASSQGHYRVGGYTF. The CDR3 nucleotides read TGCGCCAGCAGCCAAGGCCACTACAGGGTTGGTGGCTACACCTTC.

This clonotype was picked up a small number of times. V is TRBV7-2 and J is TRBJ2-3; 7 bases fit TRBD2. This CDR3 is built from 15 residues. Trimming cost V 4 bases and J 2 bases; bases outside gene matches: 6. Per the germline V gene, CDR1 is SGHTA and CDR2 is FQGNSA. The CDR3, as DNA: TGTGCCAGCAGCTCCTTAGCGGGCCTCACAGATACGCAGTATTTT. Translation: CASSSLAGLTDTQYF.

This sequence joins TRBV4-3 and TRBJ2-2; TRBD1 agrees at 9 bases. CDR1 is LGHNA and CDR2 is YSLEER in the germline V gene. This CDR3 has 15 amino acids. After removal of 1 base from V and 7 bases from J, the junction contained 4 bases not matched to a gene. The CDR3 DNA reads as TGCGCCAGCAGCCAAGGATGGACAGGGGACGGGGAGCTGTTTTTT. Residues: CASSQGWTGDGELFF.

CDR3 sequence: CASSQGGSGEQFF. CDR3 nucleotide sequence: TGCGCCAGCAGCCAGGGGGGGAGCGGAGAGCAGTTCTTC. The gene calls are TRBV4-3 and TRBJ2-1; 7 positions agree with TRBD2. Per germline, CDR1 LGHNA and CDR2 YSLEER. This CDR3 contains 13 residues. V lost 3 bases and J lost 10; bases outside the gene matches: 6.

This chain connects TRBV25-1 to TRBJ2-7; tentatively, D is TRBD1 or TRBD2 (5 bases each). Deletions cut 4 bases from V and 8 bases from J, with 9 bases between. Per the germline V gene, CDR1 is MGHDK and CDR2 is SYGVNS. The CDR3 sequence is 11 residues long. DNA for the CDR3: TGTGCCAGCAGTGGGGGGTTTAAGCAGTACGTC. Protein product: CASSGGFKQYV.

The CDR3 loop reads CASSVEGMGETQYF. The CDR3 coding sequence is TGTGCCAGCAGCGTAGAAGGGATGGGAGAGACCCAGTACTTC. This sequence joins TRBV9 and TRBJ2-5; D remains ambiguous. From germline, CDR1 is SGDLS and CDR2 YYNGEE. CDR3 length: 14 residues. Trimming left V 0 bases short and J 4 bases short, with 10 bases between.

This clonotype occurred a few times. The chain couples TRBV20-1 to TRBJ2-1, with unresolved D. Germline CDR1 DFQATT, CDR2 SNEGSKA (reference sequence). The CDR3 covers 14 residues. V shed 6 bases and J shed 3 bases, with 15 bases lying between them. DNA of the CDR3: TGCAGTGCCTGGGCCTTTGGGATCTACAATGAGCAGTTCTTC. It is translated as CSAWAFGIYNEQFF.

The J gene is TRBJ1-2, the V gene TRBV30; 7 positions match TRBD1. This CDR3 spans 15 amino acids. The trim removed 7 bases at V and 1 base at J, leaving 12 bases unmatched. Germline assignment: CDR1 GTSNPN and CDR2 SVGIG (reference sequence). The CDR3 bases are TGTGCCTCCACCGCGTGGGACAGTGATAACTATGGCTACACCTTC. As protein: CASTAWDSDNYGYTF.

The chain combines TRBV12-3 or TRBV12-4 with TRBJ1-2; the D is unclear. There are 13 residues in the CDR3. V was clipped by 8 bases and J by 8 bases, with 18 bases between them. DNA for the CDR3: TGTGCCAGCCGCCGGACGGAGACCTTAGGCTACACCTTC. As protein: CASRRTETLGYTF.

This clonotype was observed a few times. V usage is TRBV20-1 and J usage is TRBJ1-5; tentative D call: TRBD1 (6 bases). V lost 6 bases and J lost 5, with 20 bases in between. CDR1 and CDR2 (germline): DFQATT, SNEGSKA (reference sequence). CDR3 length equals 15 residues. The DNA of the CDR3 is TGCAGTGCGAGAATACCGACAGGACCCGATCAGCCCCAGCATTTT. Translation: CSARIPTGPDQPQHF.